The 10 T cell receptor beta chains reported below all come from one sample, sequenced in a study of shared clonotypes between healthy human individuals. Sequencing used immunoSEQ multiplex PCR; TCRdb keeps in-frame clones, though not all of them. This table holds approximately 840,000 clones, approximately 97% found once. Positively selected for CCR7, the CD45RO-negative cells used as naive CD8 cells excluded terminally differentiated effector memory CD45RA+ cells. The sample comprised naive CD8+ T cells sorted from blood. The receptors were gathered from a man aged 30-40 years in good health.

The chain carries TRBV5-4 and TRBJ2-2; D gene uncertain. With 4 bases removed from V and 4 bases from J, the gap between germline ends came to 2 bases. Germline V gene sequence: CDR1 SGHNT, CDR2 YYREEE (reference sequence). The CDR3 has 11 residues. CDR3 DNA sequence: TGTGCCAGCAGCGTCACCGGGGAGCTGTTTTTT. Protein sequence: CASSVTGELFF.

The chain links TRBV29-1 to TRBJ1-3; the D is unclear. Trimming took 0 bases from V and 7 from J, leaving 7 bases between them. This CDR3 contains 12 residues. Germline lookup yields CDR1 SQVTM and CDR2 ANQGSEA. The CDR3 coding sequence is TGCAGCGTTGAAGATCAGTACAACACCATATATTTT. Translation: CSVEDQYNTIYF.

The gene calls are TRBV5-1 and TRBJ2-4; TRBD1 aligns across 7 bases. V shed 5 bases and J 0 bases; nucleotides not matched to a gene: 11. The CDR3 is 17 residues long. Germline V CDR1 and CDR2: SGHRS, YFSETQ. CDR3 sequence reads: CASSPTGLTRAKNIQYF. The CDR3 DNA follows: TGCGCCAGCAGTCCGACAGGGCTGACCCGAGCCAAAAACATTCAGTACTTC.

This chain links TRBV5-4 with TRBJ2-2; D remains unclear. The CDR3 covers 14 residues. The ends were cut back, 1 base at V and 3 bases at J, with 7 bases in the middle. The germline gives CDR1 SGHNT, CDR2 YYREEE (reference sequence). The CDR3, as DNA: TGTGCCAGCAGCTTGTCGCGAGACACCGGGGAGCTGTTTTTT. It encodes CASSLSRDTGELFF.

The chain joins TRBV27 to TRBJ2-7; 7 nucleotides line up with TRBD2. The length of the CDR3 is 14 residues. Germline lookup yields CDR1 MNHEY and CDR2 SMNVEV (reference sequence). The ends lost 5 bases at V and 3 bases at J; junction bases unmatched: 7. The CDR3 DNA reads TGTGCCAGCAGTGGAGGTGGACTAGGCTACGAGCAGTACTTC. Amino acid sequence: CASSGGGLGYEQYF.

This clone was seen only once. The chain uses TRBV29-1 and TRBJ2-7, with D maybe TRBD2 (5 bases). Germline-derived CDR1 and CDR2 are SQVTM and ANQGSEA. Between the trimmed V and J ends, which lost 4 bases and 4 bases, there was a span of 14 bases. The CDR3 runs 13 residues. The CDR3 here is CSVVPGVKYEQYF. The CDR3 DNA is TGCAGCGTTGTCCCCGGGGTAAAATACGAGCAGTACTTC.

This sequence joins TRBV7-9 and TRBJ1-2, with a tentative D call TRBD1 (6 bases). CDR3 length: 14 residues. Trimming shortened V by 6 bases and J by 6 bases, and 17 bases separated the two germline ends. The germline V gene encodes CDR1 SEHNR and CDR2 FQNEAQ (reference sequence). The DNA of the CDR3 is TGTGCCAGCAGTCCCGGGACACAGGAACATGGCTACACCTTC. Translation gives CASSPGTQEHGYTF.

This clone has a single count. The chain employs TRBV6-1 and TRBJ2-4; no clear D gene. Trimming took off 0 bases at V and 8 bases at J, with 8 bases between the two ends. Germline V gives CDR1 MNHNS, CDR2 SASEGT. This CDR3 comprises 13 residues. The DNA for the CDR3 is TGTGCCAGCAGTGAAGCGCTTGGGGACATTCAGTACTTC. Translation: CASSEALGDIQYF.

The chain employs TRBV27 and TRBJ2-1, with D unclear. Trimming took off 2 bases at V and 9 bases at J, with 11 bases between the two ends. CDR3 length: 13 amino acids. The germline V gene encodes CDR1 MNHEY and CDR2 SMNVEV (reference sequence). The DNA of the CDR3 is TGTGCCAGCAGTTTAGGAAGCCGGCCTGAGCAGTTCTTC. It specifies CASSLGSRPEQFF.

The V call is TRBV7-2, the J call TRBJ2-7; unclear D gene. V was cut by 2 bases and J by 0 bases, with 8 bases left in between. Germline V gene data show CDR1 as SGHTA and CDR2 as FQGNSA. The CDR3 extends over 14 amino acids. The CDR3 DNA reads TGTGCCAGCAGCTTATTTGGGCCCTCCTACGAGCAGTACTTC. Its protein product is CASSLFGPSYEQYF.